This is a list of T cell receptor beta chains from one sample in a study of T cells after yellow fever vaccination. TCRdb reprocessed the 5' RACE reads via MiXCR and lists one record per CDR3 protein. The data hold under 300,000 distinct CDR3 sequences, with under 15% observed a single time. The source material was CD4+ T cells sorted from PBMCs, sampled 45 days after the yellow fever booster vaccination. Source of these receptors: a man aged 25 to 45 who received the YFV17D yellow fever vaccine. CDR3s include the opening cysteine and the closing phenylalanine or tryptophan. D genes are given only for firm matches. Size tells how often a clone was seen (once, few, many) or the class of an expanded clone, and some rows leave it out.

J | length | V | size | D | CDR3 | DNA
TRBJ2-3 | 13 | TRBV6-1 | few | - | CASVPPATDTQYF | TGTGCCAGCGTCCCCCCAGCCACAGATACGCAGTATTTT
TRBJ1-1 | 15 | TRBV10-1 | - | - | CASSESGRAVTEAFF | TGCGCCAGCAGTGAGTCGGGGAGGGCGGTCACTGAAGCTTTCTTT
TRBJ1-2 | 16 | TRBV15 | - | - | CATSRDPTTTYYGYTF | TGTGCCACCAGCAGAGATCCGACGACAACCTACTATGGCTACACCTTC
TRBJ2-1 | 13 | TRBV12-3/TRBV12-4 | - | - | CASSLTLQGYEFF | TGTGCCAGCAGTTTAACCCTACAGGGCTACGAGTTCTTC
TRBJ2-3 | 16 | TRBV20-1 | - | - | CSARDRWLVGTDTQYF | TGCAGTGCTAGAGATCGATGGCTAGTCGGCACAGATACGCAGTATTTT
TRBJ2-3 | 13 | TRBV6-1 | - | - | CASSIGQTDTQYF | TGTGCCAGCAGCATAGGACAGACAGATACGCAGTATTTT
TRBJ1-2 | 20 | TRBV27 | few | - | CASSLSAPGGSRGLNYGYTF | TGTGCCAGCAGTTTATCGGCGCCAGGTGGTTCCAGAGGCCTTAACTATGGCTACACCTTC
TRBJ2-7 | 14 | TRBV19 | - | - | CASSMGASTYEQYF | TGTGCCAGTAGTATGGGGGCTTCGACCTACGAGCAGTACTTC
TRBJ1-4 | 15 | TRBV5-1 | - | - | CASSGGIGLGEKLFF | TGCGCCAGCAGCGGCGGTATCGGGTTGGGGGAAAAACTGTTTTTT
TRBJ2-4 | 16 | TRBV4-3 | - | - | CASSQDWLGAKNIQYF | TGCGCCAGCAGCCAAGATTGGTTGGGGGCCAAAAACATTCAGTACTTC
TRBJ2-7 | 15 | TRBV7-2 | - | TRBD1 | CASSLLIQGIDEQYF | TGTGCCAGCAGCTTATTAATACAGGGGATCGACGAGCAGTACTTC
TRBJ2-3 | 13 | TRBV20-1 | few | - | CSARAGDRDTQYF | TGCAGTGCTAGAGCGGGCGACAGAGATACGCAGTATTTT